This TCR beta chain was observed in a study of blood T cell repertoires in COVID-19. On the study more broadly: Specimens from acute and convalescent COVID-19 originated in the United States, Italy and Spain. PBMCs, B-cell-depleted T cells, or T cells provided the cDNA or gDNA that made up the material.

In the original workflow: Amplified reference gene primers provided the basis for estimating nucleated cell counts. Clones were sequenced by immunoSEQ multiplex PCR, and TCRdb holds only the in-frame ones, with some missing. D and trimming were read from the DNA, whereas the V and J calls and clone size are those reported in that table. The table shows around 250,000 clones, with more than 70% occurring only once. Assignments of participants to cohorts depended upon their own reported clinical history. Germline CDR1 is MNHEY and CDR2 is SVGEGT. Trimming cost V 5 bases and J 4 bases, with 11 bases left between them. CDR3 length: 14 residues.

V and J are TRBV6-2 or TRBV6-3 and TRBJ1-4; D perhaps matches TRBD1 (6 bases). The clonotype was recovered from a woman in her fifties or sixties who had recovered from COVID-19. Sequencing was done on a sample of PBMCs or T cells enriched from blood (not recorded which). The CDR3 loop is CASSPDRYNEKLFF. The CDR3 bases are TGTGCCAGCAGTCCGGACAGATATAATGAAAAACTGTTTTTT.